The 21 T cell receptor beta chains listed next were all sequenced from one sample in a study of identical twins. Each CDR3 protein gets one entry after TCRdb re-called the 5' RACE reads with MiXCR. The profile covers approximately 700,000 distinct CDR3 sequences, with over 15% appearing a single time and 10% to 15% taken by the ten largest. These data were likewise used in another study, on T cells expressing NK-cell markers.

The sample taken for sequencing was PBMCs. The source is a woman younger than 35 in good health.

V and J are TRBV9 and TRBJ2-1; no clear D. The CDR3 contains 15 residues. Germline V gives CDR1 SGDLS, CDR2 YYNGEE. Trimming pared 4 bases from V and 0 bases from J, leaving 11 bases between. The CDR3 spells CASSLSESSYNEQFF. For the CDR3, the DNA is TGTGCCAGCAGCTTGAGCGAGAGCTCCTACAATGAGCAGTTCTTC.

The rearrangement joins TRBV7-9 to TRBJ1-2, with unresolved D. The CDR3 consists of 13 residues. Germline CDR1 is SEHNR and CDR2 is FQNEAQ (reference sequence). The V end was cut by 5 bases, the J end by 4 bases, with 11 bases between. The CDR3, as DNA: TGTGCCAGCAGCCGGCGGAACTCCTATGGCTACACCTTC. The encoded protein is CASSRRNSYGYTF.

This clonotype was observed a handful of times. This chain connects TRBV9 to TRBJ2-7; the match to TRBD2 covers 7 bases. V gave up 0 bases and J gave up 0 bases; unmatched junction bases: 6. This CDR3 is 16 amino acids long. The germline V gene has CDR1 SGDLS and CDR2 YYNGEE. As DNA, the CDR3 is TGTGCCAGCAGCGTAGGTTTCGGCGGGAGCTCCTACGAGCAGTACTTC. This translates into CASSVGFGGSSYEQYF. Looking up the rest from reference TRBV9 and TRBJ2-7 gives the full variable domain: DSGVTQTPKHLITATGQRVTLRCSPRSGDLSVYWYQQSLDQGLQFLIQYYNGEERAKGNILERFSAQQFPDLHSELNLSSLELGDSALYFCASSVGFGGSSYEQYFGPGTRLTVT.

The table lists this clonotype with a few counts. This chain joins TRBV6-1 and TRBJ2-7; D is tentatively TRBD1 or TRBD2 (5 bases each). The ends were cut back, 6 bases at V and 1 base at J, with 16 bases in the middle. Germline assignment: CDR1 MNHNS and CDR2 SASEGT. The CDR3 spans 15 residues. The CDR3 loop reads CASRAMGRRSYEQYF. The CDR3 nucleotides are TGTGCCAGCAGAGCAATGGGACGCCGGTCCTACGAGCAGTACTTC.

The CDR3 is CATTNAGNEQYF. The CDR3 region has the DNA TGTGCCACCACCAATGCAGGGAACGAGCAGTACTTC. V usage is TRBV27 and J usage is TRBJ2-7; possible D gene TRBD1, 5 bases. This CDR3 comprises 12 residues. V was shortened by 10 bases and J by 5 bases, with 15 bases between the two germline ends. Germline loops: CDR1 MNHEY, CDR2 SMNVEV (reference sequence).

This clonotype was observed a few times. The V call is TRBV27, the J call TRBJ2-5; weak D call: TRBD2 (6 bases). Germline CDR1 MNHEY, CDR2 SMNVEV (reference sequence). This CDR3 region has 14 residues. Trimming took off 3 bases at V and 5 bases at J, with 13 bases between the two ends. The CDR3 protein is CASSFRVRGETQYF. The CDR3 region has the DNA TGTGCCAGCAGTTTTCGCGTCCGGGGGGAGACCCAGTACTTC.

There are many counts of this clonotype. The CDR3 region is CASSLVTEQFF. The CDR3, as DNA: TGTGCCAGCAGCCTCGTCACTGAGCAGTTCTTC. The V call is TRBV6-2 or TRBV6-3, the J call TRBJ2-1; D not resolved. CDR3 length: 11 amino acids. In germline, CDR1 is MNHEY, CDR2 SVGEGT. The V end lost 6 bases, the J end lost 9 bases, and 9 bases lay between the germline ends.

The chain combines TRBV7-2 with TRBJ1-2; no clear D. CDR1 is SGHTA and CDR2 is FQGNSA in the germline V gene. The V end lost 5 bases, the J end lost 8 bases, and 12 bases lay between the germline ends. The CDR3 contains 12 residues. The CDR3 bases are TGTGCCAGCAGCACCTCACCGCGAGGCTACACCTTC. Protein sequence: CASSTSPRGYTF.

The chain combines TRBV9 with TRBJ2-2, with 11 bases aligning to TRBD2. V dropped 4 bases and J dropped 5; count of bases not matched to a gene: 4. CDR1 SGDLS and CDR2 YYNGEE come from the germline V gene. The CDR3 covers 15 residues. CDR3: CASSLGLAETGELFF. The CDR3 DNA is TGTGCCAGCAGCCTGGGACTAGCGGAGACCGGGGAGCTGTTTTTT. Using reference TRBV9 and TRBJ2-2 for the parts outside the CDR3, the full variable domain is DSGVTQTPKHLITATGQRVTLRCSPRSGDLSVYWYQQSLDQGLQFLIQYYNGEERAKGNILERFSAQQFPDLHSELNLSSLELGDSALYFCASSLGLAETGELFFGEGSRLTVL.

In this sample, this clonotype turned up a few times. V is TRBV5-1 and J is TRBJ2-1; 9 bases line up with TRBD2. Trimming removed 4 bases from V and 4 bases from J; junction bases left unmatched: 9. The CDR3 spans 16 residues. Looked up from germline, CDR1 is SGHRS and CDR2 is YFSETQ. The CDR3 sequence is CASSARGGGGYNEQFF. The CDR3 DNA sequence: TGCGCCAGCAGCGCTCGCGGGGGGGGAGGATACAATGAGCAGTTCTTC.

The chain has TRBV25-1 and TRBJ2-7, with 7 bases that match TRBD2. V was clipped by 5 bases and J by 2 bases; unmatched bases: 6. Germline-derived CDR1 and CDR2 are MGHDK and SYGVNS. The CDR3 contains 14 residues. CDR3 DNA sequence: TGTGCCAGCAGTATCGGGGGGTTTCCCTACGAGCAGTACTTC. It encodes CASSIGGFPYEQYF.

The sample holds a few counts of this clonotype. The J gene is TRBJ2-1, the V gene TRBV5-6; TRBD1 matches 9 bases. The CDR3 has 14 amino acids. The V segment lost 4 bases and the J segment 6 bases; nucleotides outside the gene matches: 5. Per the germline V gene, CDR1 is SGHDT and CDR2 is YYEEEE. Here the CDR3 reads CASSPGDRVNEQFF. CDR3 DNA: TGTGCCAGCAGCCCAGGGGACAGGGTCAATGAGCAGTTCTTC.

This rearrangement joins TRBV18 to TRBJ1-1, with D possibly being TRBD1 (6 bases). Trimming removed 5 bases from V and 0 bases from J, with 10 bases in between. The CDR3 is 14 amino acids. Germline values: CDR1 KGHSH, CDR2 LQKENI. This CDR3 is CASSYRALNTEAFF. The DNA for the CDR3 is TGTGCCAGCTCATACAGGGCTCTGAACACTGAAGCTTTCTTT.

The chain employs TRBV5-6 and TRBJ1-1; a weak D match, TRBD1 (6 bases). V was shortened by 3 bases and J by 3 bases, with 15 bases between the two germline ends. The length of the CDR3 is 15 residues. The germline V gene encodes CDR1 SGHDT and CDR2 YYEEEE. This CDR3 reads CASSSTGKRYTEAFF. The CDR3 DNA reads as TGTGCCAGCAGCTCTACAGGGAAGCGGTACACTGAAGCTTTCTTT. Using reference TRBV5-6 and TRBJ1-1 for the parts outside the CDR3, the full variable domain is DAGVTQSPTHLIKTRGQQVTLRCSPKSGHDTVSWYQQALGQGPQFIFQYYEEEERQRGNFPDRFSGHQFPNYSSELNVNALLLGDSALYLCASSSTGKRYTEAFFGQGTRLTVV.

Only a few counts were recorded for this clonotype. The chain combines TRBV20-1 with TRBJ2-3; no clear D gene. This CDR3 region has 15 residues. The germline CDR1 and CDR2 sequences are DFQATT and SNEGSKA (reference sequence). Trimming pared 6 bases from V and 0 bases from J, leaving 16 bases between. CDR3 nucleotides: TGCAGTGCCGCCTACCGGCCCCTTAGCACAGATACGCAGTATTTT. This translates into CSAAYRPLSTDTQYF.

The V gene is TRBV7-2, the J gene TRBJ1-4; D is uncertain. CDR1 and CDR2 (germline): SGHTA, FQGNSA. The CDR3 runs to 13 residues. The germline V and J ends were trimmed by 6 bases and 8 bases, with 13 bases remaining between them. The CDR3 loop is CASSIRWKEKLFF. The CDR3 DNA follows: TGTGCCAGCAGTATACGATGGAAAGAAAAACTGTTTTTT.

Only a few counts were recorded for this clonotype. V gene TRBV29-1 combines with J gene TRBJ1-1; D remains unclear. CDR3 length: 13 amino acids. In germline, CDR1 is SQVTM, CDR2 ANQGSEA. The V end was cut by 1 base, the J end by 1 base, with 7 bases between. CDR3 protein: CSVEGIGNTEAFF. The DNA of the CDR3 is TGCAGCGTTGAAGGGATAGGGAACACTGAAGCTTTCTTT.

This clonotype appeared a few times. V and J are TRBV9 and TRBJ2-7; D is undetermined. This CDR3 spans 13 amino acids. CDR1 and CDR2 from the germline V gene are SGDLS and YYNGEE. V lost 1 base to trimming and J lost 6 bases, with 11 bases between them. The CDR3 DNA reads TGTGCCAGCAGCGTAACCTGGGCTGGCGAGCAGTACTTC. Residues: CASSVTWAGEQYF.

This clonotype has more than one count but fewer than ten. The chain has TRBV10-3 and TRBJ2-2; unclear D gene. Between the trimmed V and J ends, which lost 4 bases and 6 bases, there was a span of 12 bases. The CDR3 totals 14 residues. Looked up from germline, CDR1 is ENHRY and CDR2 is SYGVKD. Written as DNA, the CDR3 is TGTGCCATCAGTGCGCGCGAACACGCCGGGGAGCTGTTTTTT. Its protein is CAISAREHAGELFF.

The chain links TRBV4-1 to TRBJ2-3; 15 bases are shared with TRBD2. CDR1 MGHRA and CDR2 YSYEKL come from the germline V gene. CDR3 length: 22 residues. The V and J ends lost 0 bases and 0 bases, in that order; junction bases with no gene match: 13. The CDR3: CASSQESMSGLAGGWSTDTQYF. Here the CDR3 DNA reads TGCGCCAGCAGCCAAGAGTCAATGTCGGGACTAGCGGGAGGTTGGAGCACAGATACGCAGTATTTT.

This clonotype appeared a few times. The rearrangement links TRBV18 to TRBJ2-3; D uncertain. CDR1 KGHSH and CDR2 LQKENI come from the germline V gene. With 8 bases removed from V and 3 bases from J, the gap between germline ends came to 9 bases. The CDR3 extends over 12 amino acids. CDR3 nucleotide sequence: TGTGCCAGCGCCCTGACTACAGATACGCAGTATTTT. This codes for CASALTTDTQYF.